This entry lists 5 T cell receptor beta chains sequenced from one sample in a study of T-cell reconstitution after alpha-beta-depleted transplantation in children. The TCRbeta library incorporated unique molecular identifiers. TCRdb reanalysed the PCR reads using MiXCR and keeps one entry per CDR3 protein. The profile covers about 250,000 distinct CDR3 sequences, with about 24% appearing a single time and about 5% taken by the ten largest. The sample in question was PBMCs, mostly from graft donor cells, obtained 360 days after TCRalphabeta/CD19-depleted stem cell transplant. Source of these receptors: a female patient between 2 and 15 years old who had a stem cell transplant for congenital amegakaryocytic thrombocytopenia, so the T cells may come from the graft donor.

This clonotype has a handful of counts. The CDR3 here is CSVERVSSYEQYF. The CDR3 DNA sequence: TGCAGTGTTGAGCGGGTTTCCTCCTACGAGCAGTACTTC. V usage is TRBV20-1 and J usage is TRBJ2-7, with D tentatively TRBD2 (6 bases). CDR1 and CDR2 from the germline V gene are DFQATT and SNEGSKA (reference sequence). There are 13 residues in the CDR3. Trimming removed 7 bases at V and 0 bases at J, with 13 bases between.

This clonotype has just one count. This chain joins TRBV20-1 and TRBJ1-5, with D unclear. The V and J ends lost 3 bases and 6 bases respectively, with 12 bases between them. This CDR3 has 13 amino acids. Germline V gives CDR1 DFQATT, CDR2 SNEGSKA (reference sequence). CDR3 in amino acids: CSASQVLGQPQHF. CDR3 DNA sequence: TGCAGTGCTAGTCAGGTTTTGGGTCAGCCCCAGCATTTT.

The chain employs TRBV12-3 or TRBV12-4 and TRBJ1-2, with TRBD1 matching 7 bases. The V segment lost 4 bases and the J segment 3 bases; nucleotides outside the gene matches: 5. There are 14 residues in the CDR3. The CDR3: CASSYAGTDYGYTF. For the CDR3, the DNA is TGTGCCAGCAGTTACGCCGGGACAGACTATGGCTACACCTTC.

The J gene is TRBJ2-5, the V gene TRBV10-3; the match to TRBD2 covers 9 bases. After removal of 11 bases from V and 5 bases from J, the junction contained 18 bases not matched to a gene. In germline, CDR1 is ENHRY, CDR2 SYGVKD. The CDR3 is 16 amino acids. CDR3 nucleotide sequence: TGTGCCGCCGGGCCGAGGGCGGGGGGGGTGGATGAGACCCAGTACTTC. Protein sequence: CAAGPRAGGVDETQYF.

The V gene is TRBV24-1, the J gene TRBJ2-3, with D unclear. CDR1 is KGHDR and CDR2 is SFDVKD in the germline V gene. V was cut by 4 bases and J by 7 bases, with 11 bases left in between. This CDR3 comprises 13 residues. The CDR3 DNA is TGTGCCACCAGTGACTCCAGCGAGAATACGCAGTATTTT. This encodes CATSDSSENTQYF.